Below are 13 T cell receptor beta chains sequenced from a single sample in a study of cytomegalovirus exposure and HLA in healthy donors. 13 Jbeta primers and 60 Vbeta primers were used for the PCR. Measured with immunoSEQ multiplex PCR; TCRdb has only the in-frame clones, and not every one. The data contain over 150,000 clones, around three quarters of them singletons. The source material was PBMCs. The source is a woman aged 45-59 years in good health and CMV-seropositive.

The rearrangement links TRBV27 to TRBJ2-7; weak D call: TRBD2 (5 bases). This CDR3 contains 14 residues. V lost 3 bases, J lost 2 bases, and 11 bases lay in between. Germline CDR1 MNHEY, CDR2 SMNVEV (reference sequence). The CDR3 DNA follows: TGTGCCAGCAGTTTCACTAGTTTCCCCTACGAGCAGTACTTC. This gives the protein CASSFTSFPYEQYF.

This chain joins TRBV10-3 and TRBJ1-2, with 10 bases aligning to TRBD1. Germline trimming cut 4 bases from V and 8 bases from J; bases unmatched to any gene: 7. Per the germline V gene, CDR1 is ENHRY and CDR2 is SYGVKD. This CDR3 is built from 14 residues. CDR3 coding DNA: TGTGCCATCAGTGTAGACAGGGGGCATTCGGGCTACACCTTC. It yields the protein CAISVDRGHSGYTF.

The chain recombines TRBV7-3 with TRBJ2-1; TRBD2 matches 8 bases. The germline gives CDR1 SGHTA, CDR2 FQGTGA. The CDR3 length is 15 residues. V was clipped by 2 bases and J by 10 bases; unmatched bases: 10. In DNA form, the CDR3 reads TGTGCCAGCAGCTTAGAGACGGGCGGGAGGAGGGAGCAGTTCTTC. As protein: CASSLETGGRREQFF.

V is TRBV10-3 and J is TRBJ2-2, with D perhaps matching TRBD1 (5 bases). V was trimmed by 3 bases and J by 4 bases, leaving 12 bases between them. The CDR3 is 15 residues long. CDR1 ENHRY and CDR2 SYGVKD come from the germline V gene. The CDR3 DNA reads TGTGCCATCAGTGAACAGGTTACGGGCACCGGGGAGCTGTTTTTT. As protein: CAISEQVTGTGELFF.

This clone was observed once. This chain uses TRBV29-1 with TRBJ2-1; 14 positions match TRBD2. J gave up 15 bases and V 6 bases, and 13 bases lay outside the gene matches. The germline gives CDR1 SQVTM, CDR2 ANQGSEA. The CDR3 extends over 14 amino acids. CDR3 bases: TGCAGCGTACAGACTAGCGGGAGGGGGATAGGTCTGTTCTTC. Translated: CSVQTSGRGIGLFF.

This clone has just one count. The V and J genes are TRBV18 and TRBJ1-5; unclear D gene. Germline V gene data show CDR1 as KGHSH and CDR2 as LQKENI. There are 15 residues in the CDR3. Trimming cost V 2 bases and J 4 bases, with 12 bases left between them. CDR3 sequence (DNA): TGTGCCAGCTCACCATGGAACAGCATAAATCAGCCCCAGCATTTT. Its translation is CASSPWNSINQPQHF. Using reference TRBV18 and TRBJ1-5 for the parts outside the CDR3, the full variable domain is NAGVMQNPRHLVRRRGQEARLRCSPMKGHSHVYWYRQLPEEGLKFMVYLQKENIIDESGMPKERFSAEFPKEGPSILRIQQVVRGDSAAYFCASSPWNSINQPQHFGDGTRLSIL.

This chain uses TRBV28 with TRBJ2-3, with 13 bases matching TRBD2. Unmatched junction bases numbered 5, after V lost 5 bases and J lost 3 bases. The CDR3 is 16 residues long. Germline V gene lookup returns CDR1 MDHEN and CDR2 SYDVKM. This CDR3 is CASSPTSGGLTDTQYF. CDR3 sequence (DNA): TGTGCCAGCAGTCCGACTAGCGGGGGGTTAACAGATACGCAGTATTTT.

The CDR3, as DNA: TGCGCCAGCAGCCGCGACAGGGGGCTGAATGAGCAGTTCTTC. It specifies CASSRDRGLNEQFF. The V gene is TRBV4-1, the J gene TRBJ2-1; 10 bases map to TRBD1. The germline CDR1 and CDR2 sequences are MGHRA and YSYEKL. V shed 4 bases and J 7 bases; nucleotides not matched to a gene: 4. This CDR3 region has 14 residues.

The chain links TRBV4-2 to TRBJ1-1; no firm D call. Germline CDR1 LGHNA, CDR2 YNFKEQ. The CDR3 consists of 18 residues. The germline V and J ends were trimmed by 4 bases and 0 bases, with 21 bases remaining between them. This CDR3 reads CASSPTIQRGLMNTEAFF. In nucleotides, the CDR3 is TGTGCCAGCAGCCCAACCATCCAGAGAGGGCTTATGAACACTGAAGCTTTCTTT.

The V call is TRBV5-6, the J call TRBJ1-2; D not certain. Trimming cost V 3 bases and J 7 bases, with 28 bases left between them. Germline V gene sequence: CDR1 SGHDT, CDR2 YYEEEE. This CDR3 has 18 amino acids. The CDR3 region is CASSSIRAGGPGLSGYTF. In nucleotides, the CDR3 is TGTGCCAGCAGCTCCATTAGGGCGGGCGGACCGGGGTTGAGTGGCTACACCTTC.

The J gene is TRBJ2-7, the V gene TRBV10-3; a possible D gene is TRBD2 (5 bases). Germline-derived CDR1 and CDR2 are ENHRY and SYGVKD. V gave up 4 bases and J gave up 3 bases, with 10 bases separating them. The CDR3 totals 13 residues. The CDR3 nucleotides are TGTGCCATCAGTGGGCACCGGGGCTACGAGCAGTACTTC. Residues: CAISGHRGYEQYF.

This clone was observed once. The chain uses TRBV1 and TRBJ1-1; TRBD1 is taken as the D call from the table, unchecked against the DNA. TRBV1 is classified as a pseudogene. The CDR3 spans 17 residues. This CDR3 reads CTSSHILGQSSNGEAFF. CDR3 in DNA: TGCACCAGCAGCCATATTCTCGGACAGTCATCTAACGGTGAAGCTTTCTTT.

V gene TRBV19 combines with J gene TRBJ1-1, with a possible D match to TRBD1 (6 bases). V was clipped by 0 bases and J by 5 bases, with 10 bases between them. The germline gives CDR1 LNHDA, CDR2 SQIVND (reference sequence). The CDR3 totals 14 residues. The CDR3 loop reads CASSIEGAETEAFF. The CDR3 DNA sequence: TGTGCCAGTAGTATAGAGGGGGCTGAAACTGAAGCTTTCTTT.